A single sample is the source of the 12 T cell receptor beta chains below, sequenced in a study of cytotoxic CD8 clonotypes in ibrutinib-treated CLL. Sequencing used immunoSEQ multiplex PCR; TCRdb keeps in-frame clones, though not all of them. Of 4,500 to 7,000 clones in the sample, 65% to 70% were seen once. Sequenced here: PBMCs, sampled before ibrutinib treatment. The receptors come from a human donor with chronic lymphocytic leukemia.

The sample holds a few counts of this clone. The chain carries TRBV27 and TRBJ2-7; D is perhaps TRBD2 (6 bases). Germline V gene data show CDR1 as MNHEY and CDR2 as SMNVEV (reference sequence). Trimming cost V 4 bases and J 2 bases, with 12 bases left between them. The CDR3 contains 14 residues. The CDR3 DNA is TGTGCCAGCAGTTGGCGGGACGCAACCTACGAGCAGTACTTC. Protein product: CASSWRDATYEQYF.

The chain has TRBV5-1 and TRBJ2-5, with 9 bases aligning to TRBD2. CDR3 length: 15 residues. The V gene end was trimmed by 0 bases and the J gene end by 5 bases; junction bases not matched to a gene: 5. Germline CDR1 is SGHRS and CDR2 is YFSETQ. CDR3 sequence: CASSLEAGGPETQYF. The CDR3 bases are TGCGCCAGCAGCTTGGAGGCGGGGGGGCCGGAGACCCAGTACTTC.

The J gene is TRBJ2-3, the V gene TRBV9; TRBD1 matches 9 bases. V gave up 7 bases and J gave up 4 bases; unmatched junction bases: 7. In germline, CDR1 is SGDLS, CDR2 YYNGEE. The CDR3 is 14 residues long. This CDR3 reads CASSRTGVSDTQYF. As DNA, the CDR3 is TGTGCCAGCTCCCGGACAGGGGTTTCAGATACGCAGTATTTT.

In DNA form, the CDR3 reads TGCGCCAGCAGTATTCTAGCGGGGGCACTCCAAGAGACCCAGTACTTC. This codes for CASSILAGALQETQYF. V and J are TRBV5-1 and TRBJ2-5; TRBD2 aligns across 10 bases. The germline gives CDR1 SGHRS, CDR2 YFSETQ. Unmatched junction bases numbered 8, after V lost 5 bases and J lost 1 base. CDR3 length equals 16 residues. The full variable domain, in which reference TRBV5-1 and TRBJ2-5 provide the parts outside the CDR3, is KAGVTQTPRYLIKTRGQQVTLSCSPISGHRSVSWYQQTPGQGLQFLFEYFSETQRNKGNFPGRFSGRQFSNSRSEMNVSTLELGDSALYLCASSILAGALQETQYFGPGTRLLVL.

The chain is built from TRBV29-1 and TRBJ2-3; the D gene is possibly TRBD2 (6 bases). The length of the CDR3 is 15 residues. Germline V lookup: CDR1 SQVTM, CDR2 ANQGSEA. Trimming took off 0 bases at V and 0 bases at J, with 10 bases between the two ends. CDR3 loop: CSVEDRGVSTDTQYF. CDR3 sequence (DNA): TGCAGCGTTGAAGATCGCGGGGTGAGCACAGATACGCAGTATTTT.

This clone has a single count. The chain carries TRBV29-1 and TRBJ2-3, with 7 bases identical to TRBD1. This CDR3 is built from 14 residues. V lost 4 bases, J lost 3 bases, and 7 bases stayed unmatched. Germline V gives CDR1 SQVTM, CDR2 ANQGSEA. CDR3 protein: CSVGSTGDTDTQYF. In DNA, the CDR3 is TGCAGCGTTGGGTCCACAGGGGATACAGATACGCAGTATTTT.

The V and J genes are TRBV2 and TRBJ1-3; no definite D call. Germline V CDR1 and CDR2: SNHLY, FYNNEI. CDR3 length equals 15 residues. Trimming took 4 bases from V and 3 from J, leaving 13 bases between them. The CDR3, as DNA: TGTGCCAGCAGTGTAGGCGGTTCGGGTGGAAACACCATATATTTT. It yields the protein CASSVGGSGGNTIYF.

The chain links TRBV6-6 to TRBJ2-5; 10 bases agree with TRBD2. The CDR3 loop spans 15 amino acids. Germline trimming cut 8 bases from V and 5 bases from J; bases unmatched to any gene: 11. CDR1 and CDR2 from the germline V gene are MNHNY and SVGAGI (reference sequence). Here the CDR3 reads CASGTVAGGPETQYF. The CDR3 DNA reads as TGTGCCAGCGGAACTGTAGCGGGGGGCCCGGAGACCCAGTACTTC.

This clone was counted once. The V gene is TRBV18, the J gene TRBJ2-7, with 7 bases lining up with TRBD1. V lost 6 bases and J lost 6; bases outside the gene matches: 11. This CDR3 spans 14 amino acids. From germline, CDR1 is KGHSH and CDR2 LQKENI. As DNA, the CDR3 is TGTGCCAGCTCCCTCGGACAGGCGAGGGGCGAGCAGTACTTC. Residues: CASSLGQARGEQYF.

The chain has TRBV4-1 and TRBJ1-1; no clear D. The germline V gene has CDR1 MGHRA and CDR2 YSYEKL. The CDR3 runs to 16 residues. V was trimmed by 4 bases and J by 1 base, leaving 16 bases between them. Here the CDR3 DNA reads TGCGCCAGCAGCCTGGGAACCAGTAGGGAGAACACTGAAGCTTTCTTT. Its protein product is CASSLGTSRENTEAFF.

The V and J genes are TRBV6-1 and TRBJ2-1, with TRBD2 matching 7 bases. The V segment lost 6 bases and the J segment 5 bases; nucleotides outside the gene matches: 10. The CDR3 runs to 15 residues. Germline V lookup: CDR1 MNHNS, CDR2 SASEGT. This chain's CDR3 is CASRGGTLSNNEQFF. The CDR3 DNA sequence: TGTGCCAGCAGGGGGGGGACCCTCAGCAACAATGAGCAGTTCTTC.

This chain joins TRBV19 and TRBJ1-1; D unresolved. The germline V gene has CDR1 LNHDA and CDR2 SQIVND (reference sequence). This CDR3 comprises 14 residues. V was shortened by 6 bases and J by 6 bases, with 17 bases between the two germline ends. The CDR3 loop reads CASRNTTPGAEAFF. The CDR3 bases are TGTGCCAGTAGAAACACCACTCCCGGGGCTGAAGCTTTCTTT.